This TCR beta chain comes out of a study of CD8+CD57+ T cells in acquired aplastic anemia. Study context: Roughly 3 ug was the average amount of DNA from sorted CD4+ and CD8+ cells.

Patients who underwent sequencing had shown CD8+CD57+ cell expansion by flow cytometry. Every one of the patients had aplastic anemia (severe, acquired). Genomic DNA provided the template from which TCR beta VDJ and CDR3 profiles were obtained. One entry per CDR3 protein, called by TCRdb with MiXCR from the reads. This sample has hundreds of thousands of distinct CDR3 sequences, with over 25% found just once. About this clonotype itself: What it binds is not known.

Study-level findings and limits: Found in both controls and patients were fewer than 35 CD8+ CDR3 sequences.

CDR3 length: 18 residues. Per germline, CDR1 SQVTM and CDR2 ANQGSEA. Trimming left V 7 bases short and J 0 bases short, with 27 bases between. This chain joins TRBV29-1 and TRBJ1-1, with a possible D match to TRBD1 (5 bases). This sequence was found in a human donor with aplastic anemia. The sequencing input was sorted CD4+, CD8+, or CD8+CD57+ T cells (not recorded which) from PBMCs. Here the CDR3 DNA reads TGCAGCGCAGTCAGCCTCGGGGGGGGTCAGGGCGTGAACACTGAAGCTTTCTTT. Translating gives CSAVSLGGGQGVNTEAFF.